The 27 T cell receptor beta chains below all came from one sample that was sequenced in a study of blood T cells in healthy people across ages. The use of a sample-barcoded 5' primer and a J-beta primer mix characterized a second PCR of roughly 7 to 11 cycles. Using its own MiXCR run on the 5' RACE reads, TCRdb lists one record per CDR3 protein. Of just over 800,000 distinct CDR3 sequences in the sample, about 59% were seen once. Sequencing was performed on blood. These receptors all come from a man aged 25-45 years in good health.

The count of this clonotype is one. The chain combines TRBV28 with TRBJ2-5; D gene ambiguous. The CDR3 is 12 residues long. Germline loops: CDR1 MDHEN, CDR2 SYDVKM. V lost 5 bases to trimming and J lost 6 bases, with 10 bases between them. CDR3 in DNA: TGTGCCAGCAGTCCCCTTTCAAAGACCCAGTACTTC. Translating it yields CASSPLSKTQYF. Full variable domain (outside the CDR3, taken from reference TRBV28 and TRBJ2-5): DVKVTQSSRYLVKRTGEKVFLECVQDMDHENMFWYRQDPGLGLRLIYFSYDVKMKEKGDIPEGYSVSREKKERFSLILESASTNQTSMYLCASSPLSKTQYFGPGTRLLVL.

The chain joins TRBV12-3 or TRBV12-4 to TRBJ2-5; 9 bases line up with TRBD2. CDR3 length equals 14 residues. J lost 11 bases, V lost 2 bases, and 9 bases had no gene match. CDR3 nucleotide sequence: TGTGCCAGCAGTTTAAGCGGGGGGAGCTATAAGCAGTACTTC. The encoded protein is CASSLSGGSYKQYF.

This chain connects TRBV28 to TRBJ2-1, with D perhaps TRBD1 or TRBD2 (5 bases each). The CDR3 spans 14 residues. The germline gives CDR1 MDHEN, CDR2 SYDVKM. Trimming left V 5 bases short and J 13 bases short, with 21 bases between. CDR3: CASSPRRGVGTQFF. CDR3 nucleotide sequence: TGTGCCAGCAGTCCCAGAAGAGGGGTTGGGACCCAGTTCTTC.

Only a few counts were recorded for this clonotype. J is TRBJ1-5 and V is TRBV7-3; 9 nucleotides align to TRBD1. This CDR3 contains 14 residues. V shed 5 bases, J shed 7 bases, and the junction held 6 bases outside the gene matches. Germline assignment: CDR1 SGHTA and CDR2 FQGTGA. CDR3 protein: CASSPGTGMQPQHF. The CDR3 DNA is TGTGCCAGCAGCCCAGGGACAGGGATGCAGCCCCAGCATTTT. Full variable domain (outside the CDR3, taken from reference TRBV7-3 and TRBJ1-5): GAGVSQTPSNKVTEKGKYVELRCDPISGHTALYWYRQSLGQGPEFLIYFQGTGAADDSGLPNDRFFAVRPEGSVSTLKIQRTERGDSAVYLCASSPGTGMQPQHFGDGTRLSIL.

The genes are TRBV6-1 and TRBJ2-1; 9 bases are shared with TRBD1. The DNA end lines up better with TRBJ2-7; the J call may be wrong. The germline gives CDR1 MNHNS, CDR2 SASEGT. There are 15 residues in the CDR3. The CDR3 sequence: CASRGSGQGVDEQYF. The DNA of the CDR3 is TGTGCCAGCAGGGGATCGGGACAGGGTGTCGACGAGCAGTACTTC.

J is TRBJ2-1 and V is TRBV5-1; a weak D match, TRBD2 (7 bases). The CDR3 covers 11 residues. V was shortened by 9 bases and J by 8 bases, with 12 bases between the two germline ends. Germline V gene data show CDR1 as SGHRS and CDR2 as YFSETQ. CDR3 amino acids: CATTGGDEQFF. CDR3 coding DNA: TGCGCCACCACGGGGGGCGATGAGCAGTTCTTC. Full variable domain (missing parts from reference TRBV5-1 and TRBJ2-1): KAGVTQTPRYLIKTRGQQVTLSCSPISGHRSVSWYQQTPGQGLQFLFEYFSETQRNKGNFPGRFSGRQFSNSRSEMNVSTLELGDSALYLCATTGGDEQFFGPGTRLTVL.

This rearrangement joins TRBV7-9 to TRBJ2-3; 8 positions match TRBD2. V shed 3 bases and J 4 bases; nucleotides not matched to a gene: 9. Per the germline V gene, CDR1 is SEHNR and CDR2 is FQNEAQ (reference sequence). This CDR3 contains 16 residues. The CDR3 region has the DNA TGTGCCAGCAGCTTCGCACTAGCGGTGGGTTCAGATACGCAGTATTTT. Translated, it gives CASSFALAVGSDTQYF.

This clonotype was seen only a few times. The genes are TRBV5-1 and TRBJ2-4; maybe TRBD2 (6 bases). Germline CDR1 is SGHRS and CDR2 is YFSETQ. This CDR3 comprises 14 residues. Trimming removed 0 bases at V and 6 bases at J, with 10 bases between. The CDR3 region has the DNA TGCGCCAGCAGCTTGGCGGGGGACCCAAACATTCAGTACTTC. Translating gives CASSLAGDPNIQYF.

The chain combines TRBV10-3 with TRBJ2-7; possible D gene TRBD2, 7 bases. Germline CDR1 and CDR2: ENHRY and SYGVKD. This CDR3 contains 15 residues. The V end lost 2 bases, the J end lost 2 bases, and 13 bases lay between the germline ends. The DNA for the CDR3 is TGTGCCATCAGTGAGGAGGCGGGGGCCACCTACGAGCAGTACTTC. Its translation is CAISEEAGATYEQYF.

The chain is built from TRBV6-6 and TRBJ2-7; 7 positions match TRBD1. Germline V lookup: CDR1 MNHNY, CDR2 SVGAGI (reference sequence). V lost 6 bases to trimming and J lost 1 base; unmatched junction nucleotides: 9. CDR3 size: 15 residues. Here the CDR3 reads CASSPYRGDSYEQYF. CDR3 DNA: TGTGCCAGCAGCCCTTACAGGGGCGATTCCTACGAGCAGTACTTC.

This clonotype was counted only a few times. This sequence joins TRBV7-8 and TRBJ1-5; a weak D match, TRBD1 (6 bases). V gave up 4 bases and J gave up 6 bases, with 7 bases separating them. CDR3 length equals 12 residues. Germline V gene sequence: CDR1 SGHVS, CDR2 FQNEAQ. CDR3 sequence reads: CASSSRGQPQHF. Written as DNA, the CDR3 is TGTGCCAGCAGCTCCAGGGGTCAGCCCCAGCATTTT.

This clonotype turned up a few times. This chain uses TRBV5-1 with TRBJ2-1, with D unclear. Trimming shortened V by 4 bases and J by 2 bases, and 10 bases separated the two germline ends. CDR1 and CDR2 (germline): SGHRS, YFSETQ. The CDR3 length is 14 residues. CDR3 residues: CASSPYSTYNEQFF. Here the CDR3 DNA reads TGCGCCAGCAGCCCCTATAGTACCTACAATGAGCAGTTCTTC.

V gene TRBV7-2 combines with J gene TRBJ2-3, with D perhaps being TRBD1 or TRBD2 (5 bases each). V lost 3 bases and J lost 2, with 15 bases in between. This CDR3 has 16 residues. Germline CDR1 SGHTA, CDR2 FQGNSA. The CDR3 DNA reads TGTGCCAGCAGCTTGAGGGGCGGGCGAGTCACAGATACGCAGTATTTT. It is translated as CASSLRGGRVTDTQYF.

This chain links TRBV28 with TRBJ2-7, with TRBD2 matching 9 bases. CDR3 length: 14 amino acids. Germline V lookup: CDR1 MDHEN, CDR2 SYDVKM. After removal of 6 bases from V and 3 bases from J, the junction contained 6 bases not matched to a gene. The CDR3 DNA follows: TGTGCCAGCAGAGCAAGCGGGGGGCGCTACGAGCAGTACTTC. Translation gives CASRASGGRYEQYF.

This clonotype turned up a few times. CDR3 in amino acids: CASSQDLAGIETQYF. CDR3 bases: TGCGCCAGCAGCCAAGATCTGGCCGGGATTGAAACCCAGTACTTC. This chain links TRBV4-3 with TRBJ2-5; possibly TRBD2 for D (5 bases). Germline CDR1 reads LGHNA; CDR2 reads YSLEER. V was trimmed by 0 bases and J by 8 bases, leaving 16 bases between them. The CDR3 is made up of 15 amino acids.

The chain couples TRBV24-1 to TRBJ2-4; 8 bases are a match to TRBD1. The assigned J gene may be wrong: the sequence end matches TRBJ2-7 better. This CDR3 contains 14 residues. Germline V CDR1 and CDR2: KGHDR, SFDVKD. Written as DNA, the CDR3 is TGTGCCACCAGCCGGGACAGGTACTCCTACGAGCAGTACTTC. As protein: CATSRDRYSYEQYF.

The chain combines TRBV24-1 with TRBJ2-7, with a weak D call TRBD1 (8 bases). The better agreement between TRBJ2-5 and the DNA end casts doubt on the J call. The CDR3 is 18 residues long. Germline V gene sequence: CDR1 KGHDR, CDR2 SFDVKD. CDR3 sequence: CATSDLGDRGGMVETQYF. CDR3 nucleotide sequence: TGTGCCACCAGTGATTTAGGCGACAGGGGAGGGATGGTAGAGACCCAGTACTTC.

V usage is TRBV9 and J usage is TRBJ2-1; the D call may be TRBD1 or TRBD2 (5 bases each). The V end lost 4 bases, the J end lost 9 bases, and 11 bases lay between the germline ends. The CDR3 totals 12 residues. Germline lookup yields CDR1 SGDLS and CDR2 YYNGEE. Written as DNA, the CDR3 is TGTGCCAGCAGCCCAAGTGGGGGTGAGCAGTTCTTC. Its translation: CASSPSGGEQFF.

The CDR3 DNA reads as TGTGCCAGCAGCGCCCCCGGGGGCCTGAATGAGCAGTTCTTC. Translation gives CASSAPGGLNEQFF. The chain couples TRBV11-2 to TRBJ2-1; D may match TRBD1 or TRBD2 (6 bases each). The germline CDR1 and CDR2 sequences are SGHAT and FQNNGV. Trimming removed 5 bases from V and 7 bases from J, with 15 bases in between. The CDR3 has 14 residues.

The CDR3 DNA is TGCGCCAGCAGCATAGGGGGTGAGCAGTTCTTC. The encoded protein is CASSIGGEQFF. The rearrangement joins TRBV5-1 to TRBJ2-1; a possible D gene is TRBD1 (6 bases). This CDR3 is built from 11 residues. CDR1 SGHRS and CDR2 YFSETQ come from the germline V gene. Trimming left V 4 bases short and J 9 bases short, with 8 bases between.

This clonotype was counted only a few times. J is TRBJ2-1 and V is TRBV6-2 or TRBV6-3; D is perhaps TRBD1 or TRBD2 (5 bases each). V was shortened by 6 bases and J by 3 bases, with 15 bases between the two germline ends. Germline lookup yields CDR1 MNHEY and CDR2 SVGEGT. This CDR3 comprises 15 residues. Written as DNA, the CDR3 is TGTGCCAGCAGATCTCTGGGGACCTTCTACAATGAGCAGTTCTTC. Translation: CASRSLGTFYNEQFF.

The CDR3 protein is CASSFREGDTEQYF. The CDR3 coding sequence is TGTGCCAGCAGCTTCAGGGAGGGGGATACCGAGCAGTACTTC. The chain combines TRBV7-9 with TRBJ2-7; weak D call: TRBD2 (7 bases). The CDR3 is 14 residues long. CDR1 is SEHNR and CDR2 is FQNEAQ in the germline V gene (reference sequence). V was cut by 3 bases and J by 6 bases, with 15 bases left in between.

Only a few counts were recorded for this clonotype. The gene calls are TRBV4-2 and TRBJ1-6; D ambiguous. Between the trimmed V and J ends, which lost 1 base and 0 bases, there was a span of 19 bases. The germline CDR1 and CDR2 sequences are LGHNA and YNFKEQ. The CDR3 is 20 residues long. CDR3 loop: CASSQGYRGSPSSYNSPLHF. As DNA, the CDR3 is TGTGCCAGCAGCCAAGGATACAGAGGGTCCCCGAGCTCCTATAATTCACCCCTCCACTTT.

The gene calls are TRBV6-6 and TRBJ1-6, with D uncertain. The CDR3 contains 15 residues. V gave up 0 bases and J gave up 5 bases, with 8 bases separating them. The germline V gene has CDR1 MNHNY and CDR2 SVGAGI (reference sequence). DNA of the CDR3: TGTGCCAGCAGTTACTCAGGCGGGGATAATTCACCCCTCCACTTT. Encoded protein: CASSYSGGDNSPLHF.

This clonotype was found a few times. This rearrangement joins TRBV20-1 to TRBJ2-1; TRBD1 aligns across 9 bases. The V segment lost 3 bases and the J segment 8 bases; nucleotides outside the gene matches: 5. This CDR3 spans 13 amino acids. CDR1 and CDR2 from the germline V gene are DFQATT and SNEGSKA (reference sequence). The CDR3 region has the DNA TGCAGTGCTAGGACAGGGGGAGGAGATGAGCAGTTCTTC. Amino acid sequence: CSARTGGGDEQFF.

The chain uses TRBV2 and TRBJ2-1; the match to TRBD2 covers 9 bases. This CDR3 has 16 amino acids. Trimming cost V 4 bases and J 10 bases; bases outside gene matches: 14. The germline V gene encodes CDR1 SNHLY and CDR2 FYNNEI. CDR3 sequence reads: CASSGFGTSRLAEQFF. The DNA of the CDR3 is TGTGCCAGCAGTGGTTTTGGGACTAGCCGGTTAGCGGAGCAGTTCTTC. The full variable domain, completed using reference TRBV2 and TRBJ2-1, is EPEVTQTPSHQVTQMGQEVILRCVPISNHLYFYWYRQILGQKVEFLVSFYNNEISEKSEIFDDQFSVERPDGSNFTLKIRSTKLEDSAMYFCASSGFGTSRLAEQFFGPGTRLTVL.

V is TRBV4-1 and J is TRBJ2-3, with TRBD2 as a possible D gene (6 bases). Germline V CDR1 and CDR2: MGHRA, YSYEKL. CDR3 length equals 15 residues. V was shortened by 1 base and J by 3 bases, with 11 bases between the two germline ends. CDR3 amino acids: CASSQATRQTDTQYF. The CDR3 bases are TGCGCCAGCAGCCAAGCGACTAGACAAACAGATACGCAGTATTTT.